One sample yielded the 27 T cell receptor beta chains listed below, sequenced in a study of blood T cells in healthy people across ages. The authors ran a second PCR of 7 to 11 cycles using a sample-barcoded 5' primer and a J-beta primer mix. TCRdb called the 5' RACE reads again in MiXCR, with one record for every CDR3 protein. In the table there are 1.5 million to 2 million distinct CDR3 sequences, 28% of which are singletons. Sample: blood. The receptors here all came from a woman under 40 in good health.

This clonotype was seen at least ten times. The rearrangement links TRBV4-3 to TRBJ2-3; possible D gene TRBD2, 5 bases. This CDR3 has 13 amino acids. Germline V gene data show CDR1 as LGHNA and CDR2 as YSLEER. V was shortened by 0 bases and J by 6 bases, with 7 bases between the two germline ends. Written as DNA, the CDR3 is TGCGCCAGCAGCCAAGATACGGGGGATACGCAGTATTTT. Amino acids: CASSQDTGDTQYF.

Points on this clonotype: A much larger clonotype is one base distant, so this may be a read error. This CDR3 reads CATSDFNRDGEQYF. In DNA, the CDR3 is TGTGCCACCAGTGATTTTAACCGGGACGGTGAGCAGTACTTC. This chain uses TRBV24-1 with TRBJ2-4; D possibly matches TRBD1 or TRBD2 (5 bases each). The CDR3 contains 14 residues. Trimming pared 1 base from V and 13 bases from J, leaving 16 bases between. Germline CDR1 and CDR2: KGHDR and SFDVKD.

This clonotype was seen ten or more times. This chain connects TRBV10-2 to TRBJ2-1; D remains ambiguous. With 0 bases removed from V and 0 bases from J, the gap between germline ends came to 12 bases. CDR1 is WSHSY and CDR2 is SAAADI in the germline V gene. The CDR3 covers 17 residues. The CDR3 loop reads CASSESAQPSSYNEQFF. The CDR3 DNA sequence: TGCGCCAGCAGTGAGTCAGCCCAGCCGAGCTCCTACAATGAGCAGTTCTTC.

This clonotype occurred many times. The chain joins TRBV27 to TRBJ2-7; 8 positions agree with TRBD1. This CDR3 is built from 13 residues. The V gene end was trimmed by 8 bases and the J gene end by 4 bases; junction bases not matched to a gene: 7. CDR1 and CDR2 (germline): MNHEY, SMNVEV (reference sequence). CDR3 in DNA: TGTGCCAGCGGGGAGCAGGGGGCATACGAGCAGTACTTC. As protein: CASGEQGAYEQYF.

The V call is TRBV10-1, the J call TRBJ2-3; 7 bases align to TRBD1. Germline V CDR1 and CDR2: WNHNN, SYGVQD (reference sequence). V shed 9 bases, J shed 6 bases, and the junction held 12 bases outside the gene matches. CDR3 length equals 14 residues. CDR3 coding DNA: TGCGCCAGTAATGAGGACAGGATTACGGATACGCAGTATTTT. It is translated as CASNEDRITDTQYF.

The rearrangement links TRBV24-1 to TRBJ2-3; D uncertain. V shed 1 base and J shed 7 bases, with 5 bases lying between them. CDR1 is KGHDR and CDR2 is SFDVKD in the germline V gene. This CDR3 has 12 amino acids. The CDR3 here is CATSDLRNTQYF. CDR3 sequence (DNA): TGTGCCACCAGTGATTTAAGGAATACGCAGTATTTT.

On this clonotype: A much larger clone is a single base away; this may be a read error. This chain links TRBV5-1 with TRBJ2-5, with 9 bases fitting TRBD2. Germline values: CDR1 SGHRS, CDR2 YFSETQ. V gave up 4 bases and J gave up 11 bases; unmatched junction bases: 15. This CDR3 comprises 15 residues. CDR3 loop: CASSPLSGGFDEQYF. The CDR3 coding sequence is TGCGCCAGCAGCCCGCTCAGCGGGGGGTTCGATGAGCAGTACTTC.

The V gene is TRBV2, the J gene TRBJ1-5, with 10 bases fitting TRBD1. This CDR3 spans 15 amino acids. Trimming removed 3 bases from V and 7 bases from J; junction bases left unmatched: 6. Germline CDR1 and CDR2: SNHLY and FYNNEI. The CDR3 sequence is CASSDRTGGHQPQHF. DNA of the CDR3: TGTGCCAGCAGTGATCGGACAGGGGGACACCAGCCCCAGCATTTT.

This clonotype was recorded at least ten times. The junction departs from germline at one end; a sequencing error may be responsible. The chain's CDR3 is CASSYQGSYEQYF. CDR3 nucleotide sequence: TGCGCCAGCTCCTACCAGGGCTCCTACGAGCAGTACTTC. V usage is TRBV6-6 and J usage is TRBJ2-7; possibly TRBD1 for D (5 bases). CDR3 length: 13 amino acids. The V gene's germline CDR1 is MNHNY and CDR2 SVGAGI (reference sequence).

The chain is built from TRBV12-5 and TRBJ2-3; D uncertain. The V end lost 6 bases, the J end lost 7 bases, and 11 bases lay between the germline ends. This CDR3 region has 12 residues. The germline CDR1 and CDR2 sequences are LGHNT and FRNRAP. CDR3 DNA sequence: TGTGCTAGTGGCTCTCAAGCGAATACGCAGTATTTT. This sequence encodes CASGSQANTQYF. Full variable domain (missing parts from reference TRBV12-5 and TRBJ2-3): DARVTQTPRHKVTEMGQEVTMRCQPILGHNTVFWYRQTMMQGLELLAYFRNRAPLDDSGMPKDRFSAEMPDATLATLKIQPSEPRDSAVYFCASGSQANTQYFGPGTRLTVL.

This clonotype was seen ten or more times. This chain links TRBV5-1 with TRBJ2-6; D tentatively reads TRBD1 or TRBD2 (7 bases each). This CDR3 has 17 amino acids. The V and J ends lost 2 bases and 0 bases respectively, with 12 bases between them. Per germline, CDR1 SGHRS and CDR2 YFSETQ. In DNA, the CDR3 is TGCGCCAGCAGCTTCAGGGGGGGATACTCTGGGGCCAACGTCCTGACTTTC. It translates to CASSFRGGYSGANVLTF.

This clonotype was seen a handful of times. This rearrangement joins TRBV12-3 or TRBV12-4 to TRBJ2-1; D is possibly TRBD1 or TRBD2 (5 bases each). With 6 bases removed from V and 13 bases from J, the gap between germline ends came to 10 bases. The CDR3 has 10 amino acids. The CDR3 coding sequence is TGTGCCAGCAGCCTGGGGGTCCAGTTCTTC. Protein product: CASSLGVQFF.

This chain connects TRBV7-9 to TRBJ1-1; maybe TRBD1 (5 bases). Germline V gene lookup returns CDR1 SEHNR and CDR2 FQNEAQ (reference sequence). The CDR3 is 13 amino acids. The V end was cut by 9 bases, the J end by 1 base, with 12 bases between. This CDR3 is CASRRAANTEAFF. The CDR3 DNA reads TGTGCCAGTCGCAGGGCTGCGAACACTGAAGCTTTCTTT.

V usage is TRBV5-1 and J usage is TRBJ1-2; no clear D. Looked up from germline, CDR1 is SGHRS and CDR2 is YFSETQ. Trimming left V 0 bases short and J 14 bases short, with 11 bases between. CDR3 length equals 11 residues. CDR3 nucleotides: TGCGCCAGCAGCTTGGACCAGCTGAGGACCTTC. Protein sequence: CASSLDQLRTF.

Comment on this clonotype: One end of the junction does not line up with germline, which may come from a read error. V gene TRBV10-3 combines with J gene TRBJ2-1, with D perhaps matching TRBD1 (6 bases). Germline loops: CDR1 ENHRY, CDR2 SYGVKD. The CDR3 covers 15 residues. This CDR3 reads CAISEFGQTYNEQVF. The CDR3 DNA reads TGTGCCATCAGTGAGTTTGGACAGACCTACAATGAGCAGGTTTTC.

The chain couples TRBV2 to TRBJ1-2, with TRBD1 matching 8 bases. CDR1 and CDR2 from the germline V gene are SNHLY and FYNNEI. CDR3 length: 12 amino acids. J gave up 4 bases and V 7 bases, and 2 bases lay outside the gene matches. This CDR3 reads CASIGQGYGYTF. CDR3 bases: TGTGCCAGCATTGGACAGGGCTATGGCTACACCTTC.

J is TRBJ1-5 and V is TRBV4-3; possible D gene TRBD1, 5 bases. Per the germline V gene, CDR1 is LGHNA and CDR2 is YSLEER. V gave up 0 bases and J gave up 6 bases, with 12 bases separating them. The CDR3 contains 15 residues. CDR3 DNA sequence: TGCGCCAGCAGCCAAGAGCAAGGGGTTCGTCAGCCCCAGCATTTT. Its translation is CASSQEQGVRQPQHF.

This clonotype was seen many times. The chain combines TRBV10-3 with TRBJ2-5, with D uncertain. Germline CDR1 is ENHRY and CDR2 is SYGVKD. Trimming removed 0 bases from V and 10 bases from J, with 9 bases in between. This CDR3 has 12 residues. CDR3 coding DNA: TGTGCCATCAGTGAGTCTGGCTGGGTCCAGTACTTC. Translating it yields CAISESGWVQYF.

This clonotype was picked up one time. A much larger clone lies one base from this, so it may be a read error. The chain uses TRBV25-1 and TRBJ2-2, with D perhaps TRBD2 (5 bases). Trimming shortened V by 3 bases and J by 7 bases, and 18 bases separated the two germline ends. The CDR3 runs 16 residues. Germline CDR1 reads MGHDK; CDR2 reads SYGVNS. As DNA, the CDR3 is TGTGCCAGCAGTGATCCCGGGAATCTCTACATCGGGGAGCTGTTTTTT. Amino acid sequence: CASSDPGNLYIGELFF.

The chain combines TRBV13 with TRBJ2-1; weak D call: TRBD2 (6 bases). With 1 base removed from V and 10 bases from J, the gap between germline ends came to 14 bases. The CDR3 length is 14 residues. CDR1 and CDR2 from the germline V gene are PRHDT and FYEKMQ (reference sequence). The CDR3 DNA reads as TGTGCCAGCAGCTTAGTGGGGGGAAAGCGGGAGCAGTTCTTC. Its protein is CASSLVGGKREQFF.

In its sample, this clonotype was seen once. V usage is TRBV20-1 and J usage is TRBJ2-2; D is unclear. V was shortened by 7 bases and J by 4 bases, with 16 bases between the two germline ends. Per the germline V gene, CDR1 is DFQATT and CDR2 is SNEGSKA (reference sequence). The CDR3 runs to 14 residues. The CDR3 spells CSGLANYITGELFF. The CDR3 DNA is TGCAGTGGGCTGGCCAATTATATCACCGGGGAGCTGTTTTTT.

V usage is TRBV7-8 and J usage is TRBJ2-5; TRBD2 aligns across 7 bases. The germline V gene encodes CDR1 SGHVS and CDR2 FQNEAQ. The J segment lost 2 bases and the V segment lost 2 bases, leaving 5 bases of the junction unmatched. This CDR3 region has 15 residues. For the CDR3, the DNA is TGTGCCAGCAGCTTAAGCCGCGGGAGTCAAGAGACCCAGTACTTC. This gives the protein CASSLSRGSQETQYF.

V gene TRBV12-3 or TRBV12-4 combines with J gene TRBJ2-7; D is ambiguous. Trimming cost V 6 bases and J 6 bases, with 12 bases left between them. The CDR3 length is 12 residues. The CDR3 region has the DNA TGTGCCAGCAGCCCACTGACCCGCGAGCAGTACTTC. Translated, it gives CASSPLTREQYF.

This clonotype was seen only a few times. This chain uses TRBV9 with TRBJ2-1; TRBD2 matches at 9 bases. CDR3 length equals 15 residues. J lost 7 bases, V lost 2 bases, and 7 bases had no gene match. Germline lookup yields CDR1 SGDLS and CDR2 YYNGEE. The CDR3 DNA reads TGTGCCAGCAGCGTGGCGGGGGGGCTTAAAAATGAGCAGTTCTTC. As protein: CASSVAGGLKNEQFF.

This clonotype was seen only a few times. The CDR3 DNA follows: TGCAGCGTTGGCAGGGGGTTCCAAGAGACCCAGTACTTC. As protein: CSVGRGFQETQYF. This chain joins TRBV29-1 and TRBJ2-5; 7 bases match TRBD1. The germline V gene has CDR1 SQVTM and CDR2 ANQGSEA. V dropped 4 bases and J dropped 1; count of bases not matched to a gene: 3. The CDR3 is 13 amino acids.

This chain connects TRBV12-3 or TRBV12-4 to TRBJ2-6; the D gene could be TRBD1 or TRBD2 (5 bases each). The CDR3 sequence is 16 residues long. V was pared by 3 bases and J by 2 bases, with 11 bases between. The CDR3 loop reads CASSFWGSAGANVLTF. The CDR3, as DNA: TGTGCCAGCAGTTTCTGGGGGTCAGCTGGGGCCAACGTCCTGACTTTC.

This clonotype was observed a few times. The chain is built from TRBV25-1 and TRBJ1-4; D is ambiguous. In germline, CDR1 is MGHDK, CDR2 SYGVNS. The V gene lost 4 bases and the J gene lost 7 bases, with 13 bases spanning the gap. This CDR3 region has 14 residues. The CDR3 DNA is TGTGCCAGCAGTGCTTACTCCGGGGTTGAAAAACTGTTTTTT. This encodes CASSAYSGVEKLFF.